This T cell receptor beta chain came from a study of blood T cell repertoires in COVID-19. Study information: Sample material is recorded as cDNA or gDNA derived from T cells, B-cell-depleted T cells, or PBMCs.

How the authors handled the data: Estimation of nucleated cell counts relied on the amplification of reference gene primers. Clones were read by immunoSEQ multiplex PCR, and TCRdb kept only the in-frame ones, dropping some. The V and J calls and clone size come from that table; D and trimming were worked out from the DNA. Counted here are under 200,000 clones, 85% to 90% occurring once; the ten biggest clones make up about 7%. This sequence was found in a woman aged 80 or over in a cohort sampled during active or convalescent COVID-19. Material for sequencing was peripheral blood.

CDR3 loop: CASSWGRLRSNYGYTF. Written as DNA, the CDR3 is TGTGCCAGCAGTTGGGGCCGGCTACGCTCTAACTATGGCTACACCTTC. This chain uses TRBV28 with TRBJ1-2; possibly TRBD1 for D (5 bases). The length of the CDR3 is 16 residues. V was trimmed by 4 bases and J by 0 bases, leaving 15 bases between them. Germline V gives CDR1 MDHEN, CDR2 SYDVKM.